This T cell receptor beta chain was documented in a study of blood T cell repertoires in COVID-19. Study background: Material from acute and convalescent COVID-19 was sourced from the United States, Italy and Spain.

In this sample, this clone turned up once. Profiling relied on immunoSEQ multiplex PCR, and the TCRdb table lists in-frame clones only, not all of them. The sample lists around 250,000 clones; over 80% were seen once. The germline gives CDR1 MDHEN, CDR2 SYDVKM. V was pared by 1 base and J by 1 base, with 8 bases of the junction left unmatched. The CDR3 totals 17 residues. The sample taken for sequencing was peripheral blood. This sequence originates from a man aged 25 to 40 who had recovered from COVID-19. This chain uses TRBV28 with TRBJ2-5; 8 bases match TRBD2. The CDR3 sequence is CASSLFRRGVRQETQYF. The CDR3 DNA sequence: TGTGCCAGCAGTTTATTTAGGCGGGGGGTTCGCCAAGAGACCCAGTACTTC. The whole variable domain, filled in from reference TRBV28 and TRBJ2-5, reads DVKVTQSSRYLVKRTGEKVFLECVQDMDHENMFWYRQDPGLGLRLIYFSYDVKMKEKGDIPEGYSVSREKKERFSLILESASTNQTSMYLCASSLFRRGVRQETQYFGPGTRLLVL.